The 4 T cell receptor beta chains below come from one sample, sequenced in a study of T cells in Graves' hyperthyroidism and ophthalmopathy. What was amplified from RNA transcripts were TCR beta CDR3 regions. Using the HTBI primer set, a first-round RT-PCR was run on the TCR CDR3. TCRdb fed the multiplex PCR reads into MiXCR, producing one record per CDR3 protein. The data hold some 380,000 distinct CDR3 sequences, with about 13% observed a single time. Input material: blood. The receptors derive from a young man with Graves' hyperthyroidism that later progressed to Graves' ophthalmopathy.

This clonotype was observed at least ten times. The chain has TRBV7-9 and TRBJ1-5, with D maybe TRBD1 (5 bases). Germline lookup yields CDR1 SEHNR and CDR2 FQNEAQ (reference sequence). V gave up 5 bases and J gave up 6 bases, with 14 bases separating them. The CDR3 sequence is 14 residues long. Here the CDR3 reads CASSPSRGGQPQHF. The CDR3 DNA sequence: TGTGCCAGCAGCCCTTCGAGGGGTGGTCAGCCCCAGCATTTT.

This clonotype was detected ten times or more. The CDR3 DNA sequence: TGTGCCAGCAGTTCCCCCACCCTCGGACAGATTGAGACCCAGTACTTC. Translated, it gives CASSSPTLGQIETQYF. The chain couples TRBV28 to TRBJ2-5; maybe TRBD1 (6 bases). The CDR3 totals 16 residues. Germline V gives CDR1 MDHEN, CDR2 SYDVKM. V lost 4 bases and J lost 5, with 20 bases in between.

The chain couples TRBV11-2 to TRBJ2-1, with unresolved D. CDR1 is SGHAT, CDR2 FQNNGV, per germline. The V and J ends lost 5 bases and 8 bases respectively, with 19 bases between them. This CDR3 has 15 amino acids. CDR3 DNA: TGTGCCAGCAGCCCCGGCGACTCAGGTATGGATGAGCAGTTCTTC. Translation: CASSPGDSGMDEQFF.

This clonotype was observed a handful of times. This chain links TRBV25-1 with TRBJ1-5; D remains ambiguous. The V gene lost 8 bases and the J gene lost 4 bases, with 12 bases spanning the gap. The CDR3 is made up of 13 amino acids. Per germline, CDR1 MGHDK and CDR2 SYGVNS. CDR3 sequence: CASSKTGNQPQHF. As DNA, the CDR3 is TGTGCCAGCTCTAAGACGGGAAATCAGCCCCAGCATTTT.